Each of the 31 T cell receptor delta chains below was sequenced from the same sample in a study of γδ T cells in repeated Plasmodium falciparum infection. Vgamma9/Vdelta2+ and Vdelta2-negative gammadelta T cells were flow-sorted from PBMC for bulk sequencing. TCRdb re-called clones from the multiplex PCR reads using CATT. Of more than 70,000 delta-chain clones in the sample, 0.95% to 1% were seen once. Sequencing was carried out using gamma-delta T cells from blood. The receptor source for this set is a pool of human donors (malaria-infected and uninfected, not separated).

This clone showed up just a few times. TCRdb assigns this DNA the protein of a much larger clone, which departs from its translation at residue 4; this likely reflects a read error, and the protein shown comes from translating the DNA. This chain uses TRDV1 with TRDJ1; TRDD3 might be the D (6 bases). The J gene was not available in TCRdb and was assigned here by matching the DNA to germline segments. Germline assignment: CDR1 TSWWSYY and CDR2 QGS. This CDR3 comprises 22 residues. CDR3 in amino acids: CALEETSAELPLLGYGADKLIF. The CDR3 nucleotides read TGTGCTCTTGAGGAAACGTCCGCAGAACTACCGCTACTGGGCTATGGGGCCGATAAACTCATCTTT.

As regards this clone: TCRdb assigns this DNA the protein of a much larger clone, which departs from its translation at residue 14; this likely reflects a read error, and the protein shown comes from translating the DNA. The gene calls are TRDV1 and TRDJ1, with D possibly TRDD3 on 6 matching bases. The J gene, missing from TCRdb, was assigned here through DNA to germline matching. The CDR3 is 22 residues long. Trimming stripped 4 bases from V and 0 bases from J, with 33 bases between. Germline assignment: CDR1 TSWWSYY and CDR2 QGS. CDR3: CALGGSTAGIRGGFRYTDKLIF. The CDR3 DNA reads TGTGCTCTTGGGGGATCTACGGCCGGGATAAGGGGGGGTTTCCGGTACACCGATAAACTCATCTTT.

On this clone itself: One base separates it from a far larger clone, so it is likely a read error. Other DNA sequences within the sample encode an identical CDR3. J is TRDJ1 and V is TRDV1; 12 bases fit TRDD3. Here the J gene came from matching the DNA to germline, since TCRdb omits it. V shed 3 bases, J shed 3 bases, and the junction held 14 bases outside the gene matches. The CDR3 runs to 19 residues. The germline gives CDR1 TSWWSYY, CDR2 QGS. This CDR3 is CALGEPYNSGGYGADKLIF. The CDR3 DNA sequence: TGTGCTCTTGGGGAGCCATACAATTCTGGGGGATACGGGGCCGATAAACTCATCTTT.

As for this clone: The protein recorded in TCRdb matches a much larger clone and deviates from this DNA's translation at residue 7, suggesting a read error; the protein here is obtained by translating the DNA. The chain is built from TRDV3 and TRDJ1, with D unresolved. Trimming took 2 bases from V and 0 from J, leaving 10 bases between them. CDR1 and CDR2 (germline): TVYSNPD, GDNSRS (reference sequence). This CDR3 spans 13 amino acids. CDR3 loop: CAFRRDHTDKLIF. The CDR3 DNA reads TGTGCCTTTCGGCGCGACCACACCGATAAACTCATCTTT.

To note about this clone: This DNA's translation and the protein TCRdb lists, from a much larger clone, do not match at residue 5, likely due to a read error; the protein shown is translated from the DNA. The CDR3 is CALGGRSFPKTQVLLGECRANDKLIF. The CDR3 DNA is TGTGCTCTTGGGGGACGATCCTTCCCAAAGACCCAAGTGTTACTGGGGGAATGTCGAGCGAACGATAAACTCATCTTT. The chain uses TRDV1 and TRDJ1, with TRDD3 matching 9 bases. Here the J gene was assigned by germline matching of the DNA, as TCRdb has none. The germline V gene encodes CDR1 TSWWSYY and CDR2 QGS. The CDR3 loop spans 26 amino acids. J gave up 4 bases and V 4 bases, and 40 bases lay outside the gene matches.

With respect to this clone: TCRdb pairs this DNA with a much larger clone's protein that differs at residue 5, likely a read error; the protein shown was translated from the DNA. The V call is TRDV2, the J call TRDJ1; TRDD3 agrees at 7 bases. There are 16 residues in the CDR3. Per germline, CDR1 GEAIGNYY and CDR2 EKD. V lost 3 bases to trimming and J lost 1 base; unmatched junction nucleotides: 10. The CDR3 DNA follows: TGTGCCTGTGACGCCCATACTGGGGTCCCCACCGATAAACTCATCTTT. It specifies CACDAHTGVPTDKLIF.

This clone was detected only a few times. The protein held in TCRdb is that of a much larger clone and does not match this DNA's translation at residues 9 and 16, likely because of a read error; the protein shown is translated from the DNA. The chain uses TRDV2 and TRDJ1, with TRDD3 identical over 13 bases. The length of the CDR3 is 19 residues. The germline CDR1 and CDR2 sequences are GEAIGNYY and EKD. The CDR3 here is CACDRLPSILGDTPDRLIF. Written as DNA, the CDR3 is TGTGCCTGTGACCGCCTTCCTTCCATACTGGGGGATACGCCCGATAGACTCATCTTT.

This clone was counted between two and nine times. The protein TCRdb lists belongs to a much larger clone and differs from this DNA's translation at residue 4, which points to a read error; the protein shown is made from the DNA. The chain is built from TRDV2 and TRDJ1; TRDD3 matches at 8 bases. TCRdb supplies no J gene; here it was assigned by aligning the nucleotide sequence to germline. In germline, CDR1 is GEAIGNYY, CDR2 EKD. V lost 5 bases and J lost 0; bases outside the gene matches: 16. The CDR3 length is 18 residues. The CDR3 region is CACGLISTGGIYTDKLIF. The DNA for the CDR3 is TGTGCCTGTGGCCTAATCAGTACTGGGGGCATATACACCGATAAACTCATCTTT.

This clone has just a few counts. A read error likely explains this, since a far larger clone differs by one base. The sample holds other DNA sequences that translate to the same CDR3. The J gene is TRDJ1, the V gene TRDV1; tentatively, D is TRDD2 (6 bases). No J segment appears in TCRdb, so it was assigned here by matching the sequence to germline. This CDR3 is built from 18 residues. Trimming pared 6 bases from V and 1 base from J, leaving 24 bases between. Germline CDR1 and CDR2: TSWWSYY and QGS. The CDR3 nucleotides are TGTGCTCTTGGAGGGGCCTTCCCCCTCTTGTCAAGCACCGATAAACTCATCTTT. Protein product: CALGGAFPLLSSTDKLIF.

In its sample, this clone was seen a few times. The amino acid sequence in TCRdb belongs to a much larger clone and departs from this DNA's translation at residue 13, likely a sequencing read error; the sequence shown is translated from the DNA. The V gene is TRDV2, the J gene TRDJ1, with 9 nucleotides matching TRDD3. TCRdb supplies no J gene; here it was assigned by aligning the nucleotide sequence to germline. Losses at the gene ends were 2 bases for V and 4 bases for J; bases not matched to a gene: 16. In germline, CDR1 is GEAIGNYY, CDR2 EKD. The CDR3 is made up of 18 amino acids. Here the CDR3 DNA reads TGTGCCTGTGACAAACTGGGGGACGACGCTTTGTACATCGATAAACTCATCTTT. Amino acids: CACDKLGDDALYIDKLIF.

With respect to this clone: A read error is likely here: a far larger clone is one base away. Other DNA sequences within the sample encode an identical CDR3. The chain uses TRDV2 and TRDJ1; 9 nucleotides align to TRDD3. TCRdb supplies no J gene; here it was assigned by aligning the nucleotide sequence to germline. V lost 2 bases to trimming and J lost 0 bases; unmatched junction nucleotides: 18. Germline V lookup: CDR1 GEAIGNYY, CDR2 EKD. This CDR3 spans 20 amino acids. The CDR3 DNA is TGTGCCTGTGACAAGGTCTCGGTACTGGGGGACAGCCCGTACACCGATAAACTCATCTTT. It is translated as CACDKVSVLGDSPYTDKLIF.

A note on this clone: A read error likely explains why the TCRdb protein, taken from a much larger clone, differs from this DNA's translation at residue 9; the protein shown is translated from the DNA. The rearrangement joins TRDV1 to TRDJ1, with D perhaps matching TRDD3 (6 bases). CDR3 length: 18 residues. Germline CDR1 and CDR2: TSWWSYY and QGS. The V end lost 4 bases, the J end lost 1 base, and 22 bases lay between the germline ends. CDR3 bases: TGTGCTCTTGGGGTCCCCCTCGGGGAGATACGGTTCACCGATAAACTCATCTTT. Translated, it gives CALGVPLGEIRFTDKLIF.

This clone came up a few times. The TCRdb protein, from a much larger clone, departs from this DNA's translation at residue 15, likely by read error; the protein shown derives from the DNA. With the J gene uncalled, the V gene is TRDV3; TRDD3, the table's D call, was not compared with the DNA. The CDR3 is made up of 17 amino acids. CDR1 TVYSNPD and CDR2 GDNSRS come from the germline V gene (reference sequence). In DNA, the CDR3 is TGTGCCTTCCCATCCCTTCCTAAGAGGGGGGAAAGGGATAAACCCATCTTT. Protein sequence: CAFPSLPKRGERDKPIF.

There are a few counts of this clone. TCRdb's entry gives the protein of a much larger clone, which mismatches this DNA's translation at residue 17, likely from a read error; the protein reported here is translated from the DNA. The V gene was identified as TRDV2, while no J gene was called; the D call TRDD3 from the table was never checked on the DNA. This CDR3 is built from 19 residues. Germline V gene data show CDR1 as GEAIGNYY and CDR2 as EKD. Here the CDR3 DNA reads TGTGCCTGTGACACCGTCGGGGGATACCAGGATCGGTACACCGATAAATTCATCTTT. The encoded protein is CACDTVGGYQDRYTDKFIF.

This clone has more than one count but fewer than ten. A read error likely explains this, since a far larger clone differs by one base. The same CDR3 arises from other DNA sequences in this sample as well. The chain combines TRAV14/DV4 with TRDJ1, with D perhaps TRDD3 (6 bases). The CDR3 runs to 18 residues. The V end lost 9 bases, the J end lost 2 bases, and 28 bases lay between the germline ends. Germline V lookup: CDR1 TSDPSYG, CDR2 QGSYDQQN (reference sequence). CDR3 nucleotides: TGTGCAATCATACACCTACGTTTTGGGGGTATACGTACCGATAAACTCATCTTT. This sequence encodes CAIIHLRFGGIRTDKLIF.

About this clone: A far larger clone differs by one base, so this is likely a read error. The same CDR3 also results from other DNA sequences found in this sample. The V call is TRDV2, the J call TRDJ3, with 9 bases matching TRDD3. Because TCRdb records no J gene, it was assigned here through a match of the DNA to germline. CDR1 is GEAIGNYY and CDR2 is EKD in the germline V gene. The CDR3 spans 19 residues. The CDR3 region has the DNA TGTGCTTGTGACACCCTACTGGGGGAGAGCTCCTGGGACACCCGACAGATGTTTTTC. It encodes CACDTLLGESSWDTRQMFF.

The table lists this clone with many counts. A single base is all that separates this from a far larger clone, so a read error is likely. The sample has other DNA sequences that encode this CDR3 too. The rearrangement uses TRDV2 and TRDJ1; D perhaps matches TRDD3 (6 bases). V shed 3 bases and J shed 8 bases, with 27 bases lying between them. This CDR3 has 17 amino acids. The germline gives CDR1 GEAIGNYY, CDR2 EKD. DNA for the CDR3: TGTGCCTGTGACTCCGGCCGAAGGGGGACCGGCATGGGCAAACTCATCTTT. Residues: CACDSGRRGTGMGKLIF.

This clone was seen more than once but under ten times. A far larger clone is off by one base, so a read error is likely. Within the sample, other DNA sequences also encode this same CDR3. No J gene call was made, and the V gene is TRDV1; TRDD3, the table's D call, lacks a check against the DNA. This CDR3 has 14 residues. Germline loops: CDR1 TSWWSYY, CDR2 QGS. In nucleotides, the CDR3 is TGTGCTCTTGGGGATTTAACCAGTGCCGATAAGCTCATCTTT. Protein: CALGDLTSADKLIF.

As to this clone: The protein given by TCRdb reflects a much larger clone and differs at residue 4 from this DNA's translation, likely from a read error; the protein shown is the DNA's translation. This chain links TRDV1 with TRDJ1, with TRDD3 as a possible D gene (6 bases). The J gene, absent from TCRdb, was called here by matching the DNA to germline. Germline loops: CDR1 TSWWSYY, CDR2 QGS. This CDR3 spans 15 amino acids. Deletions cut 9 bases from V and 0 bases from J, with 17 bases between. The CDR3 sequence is CALWPLGLYTDKLIF. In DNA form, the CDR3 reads TGTGCTCTCTGGCCGCTGGGGTTGTACACCGATAAACTCATCTTT.

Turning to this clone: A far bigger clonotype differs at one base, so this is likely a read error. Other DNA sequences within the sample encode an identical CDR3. In DNA form, the CDR3 reads TGTGCTCTTGGGGAAAGGCTACTCCCTAGGGGGTACACCGATAAACTCATCTTT. Translation: CALGERLLPRGYTDKLIF. The chain carries TRDV1 and TRDJ1; tentative D call: TRDD3 (5 bases). Deletions cut 2 bases from V and 0 bases from J, with 19 bases between. The CDR3 runs 18 residues. Germline CDR1 TSWWSYY, CDR2 QGS.

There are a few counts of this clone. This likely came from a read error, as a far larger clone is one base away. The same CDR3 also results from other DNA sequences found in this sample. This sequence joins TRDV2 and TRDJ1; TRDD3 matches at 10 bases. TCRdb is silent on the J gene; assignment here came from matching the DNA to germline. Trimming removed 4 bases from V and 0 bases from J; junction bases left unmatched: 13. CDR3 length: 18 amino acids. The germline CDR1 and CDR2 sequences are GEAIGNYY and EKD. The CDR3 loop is CACDTPGLGDLYTDKLIF. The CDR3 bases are TGTGCCTGTGATACCCCAGGACTGGGGGATCTGTACACCGATAAACTCATCTTT.

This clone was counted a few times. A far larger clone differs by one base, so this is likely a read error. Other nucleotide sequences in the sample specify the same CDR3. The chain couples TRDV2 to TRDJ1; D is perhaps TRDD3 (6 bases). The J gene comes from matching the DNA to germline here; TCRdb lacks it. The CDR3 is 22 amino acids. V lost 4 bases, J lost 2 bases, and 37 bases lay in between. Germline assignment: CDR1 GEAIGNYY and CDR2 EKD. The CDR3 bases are TGTGCCTGTGAACAGATACTGGGAGCATATTGGGGCAGAGGGGCTTATACCGATAAACTCATCTTT. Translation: CACEQILGAYWGRGAYTDKLIF.

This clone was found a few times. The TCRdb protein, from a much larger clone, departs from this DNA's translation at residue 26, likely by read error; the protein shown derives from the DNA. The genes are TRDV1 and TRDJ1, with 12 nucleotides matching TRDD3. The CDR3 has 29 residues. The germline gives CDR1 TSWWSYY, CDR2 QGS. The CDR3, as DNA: TGTGCTCTTGGGGAACTCATGAGACAAACTATTAAAAAAAAAGGCGTCCTATCTGGGGGATACGAGGACCCCGATGAACTCATCTTT. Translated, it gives CALGELMRQTIKKKGVLSGGYEDPDELIF.

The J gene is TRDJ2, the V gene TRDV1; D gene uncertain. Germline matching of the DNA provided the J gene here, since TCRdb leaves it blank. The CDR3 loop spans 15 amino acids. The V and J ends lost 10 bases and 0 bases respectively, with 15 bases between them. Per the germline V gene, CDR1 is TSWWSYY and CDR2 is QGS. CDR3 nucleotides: TGTGCTCATGGAGAACATCACGCTTTGACAGCACAACTCTTCTTT. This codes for CAHGEHHALTAQLFF.

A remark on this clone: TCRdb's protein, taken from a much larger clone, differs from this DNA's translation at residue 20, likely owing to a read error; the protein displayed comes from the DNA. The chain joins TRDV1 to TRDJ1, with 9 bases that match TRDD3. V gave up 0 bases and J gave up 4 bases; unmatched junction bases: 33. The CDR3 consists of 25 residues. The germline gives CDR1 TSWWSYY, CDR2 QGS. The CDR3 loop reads CALGELKSLLNPLYWGTLYIDKLIF. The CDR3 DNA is TGTGCTCTTGGGGAACTAAAGTCCCTACTCAATCCCCTGTACTGGGGGACCCTTTACATCGATAAACTCATCTTT.

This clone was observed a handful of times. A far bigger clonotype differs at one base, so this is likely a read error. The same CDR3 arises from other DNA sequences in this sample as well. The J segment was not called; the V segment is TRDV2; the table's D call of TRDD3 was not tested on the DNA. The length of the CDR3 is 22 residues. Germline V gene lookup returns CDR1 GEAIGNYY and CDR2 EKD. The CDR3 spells CACDTVGPMTGERSWDTRQMFF. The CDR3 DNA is TGTGCCTGTGACACCGTCGGTCCGATGACTGGGGAGCGCTCCTGGGACACCCGACAGATGTTCTTC.

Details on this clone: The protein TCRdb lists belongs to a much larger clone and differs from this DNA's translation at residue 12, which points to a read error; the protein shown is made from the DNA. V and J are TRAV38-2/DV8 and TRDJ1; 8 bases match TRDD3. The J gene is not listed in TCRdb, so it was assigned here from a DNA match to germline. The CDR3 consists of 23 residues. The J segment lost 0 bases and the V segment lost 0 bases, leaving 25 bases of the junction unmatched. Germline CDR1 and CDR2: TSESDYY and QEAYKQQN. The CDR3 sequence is CAYRSAFISWGTLAPPYTDKLIF. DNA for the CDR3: TGTGCTTATAGGAGCGCGTTCATCTCCTGGGGGACGCTCGCCCCCCCTTACACCGATAAACTCATCTTT.

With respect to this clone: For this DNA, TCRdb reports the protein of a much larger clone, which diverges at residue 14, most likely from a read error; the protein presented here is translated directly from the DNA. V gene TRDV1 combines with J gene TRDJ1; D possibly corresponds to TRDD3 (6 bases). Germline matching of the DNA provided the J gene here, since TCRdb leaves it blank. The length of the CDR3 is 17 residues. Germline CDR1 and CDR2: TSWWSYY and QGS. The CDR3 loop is CALGTSTNWENTDELIF. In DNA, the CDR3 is TGTGCTCTTGGGACTTCTACAAACTGGGAGAACACCGATGAACTCATCTTT.

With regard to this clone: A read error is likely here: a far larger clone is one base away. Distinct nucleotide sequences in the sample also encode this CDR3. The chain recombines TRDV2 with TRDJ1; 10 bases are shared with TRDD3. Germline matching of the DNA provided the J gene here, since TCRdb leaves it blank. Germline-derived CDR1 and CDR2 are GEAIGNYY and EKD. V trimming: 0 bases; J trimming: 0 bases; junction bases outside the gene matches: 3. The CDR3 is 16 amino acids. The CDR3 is CACDTGLGDNTDKLIF. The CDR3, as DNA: TGTGCCTGTGACACCGGGCTGGGGGATAACACCGATAAACTCATCTTT.

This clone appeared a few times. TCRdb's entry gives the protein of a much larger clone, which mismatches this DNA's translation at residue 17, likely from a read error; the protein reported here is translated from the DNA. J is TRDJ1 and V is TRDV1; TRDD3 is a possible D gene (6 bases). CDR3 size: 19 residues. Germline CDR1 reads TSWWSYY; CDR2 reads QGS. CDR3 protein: CALGEWDPTTGGDTDKPIF. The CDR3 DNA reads TGTGCTCTTGGGGAATGGGACCCAACAACAGGGGGGGACACCGATAAACCCATCTTT.

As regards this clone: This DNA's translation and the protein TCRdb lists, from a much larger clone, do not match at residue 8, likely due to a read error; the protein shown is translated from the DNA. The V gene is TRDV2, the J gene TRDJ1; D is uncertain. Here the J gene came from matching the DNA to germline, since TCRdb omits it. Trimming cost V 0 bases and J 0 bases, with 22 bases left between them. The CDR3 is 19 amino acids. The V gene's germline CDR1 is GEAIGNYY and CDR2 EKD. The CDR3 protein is CACDTVSAGENTYTDKLIF. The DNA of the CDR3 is TGTGCCTGTGACACCGTTTCGGCGGGAGAGAACACCTACACCGATAAACTCATCTTT.